This T cell receptor (beta chain) was captured in a study of beta chain features in type 1 diabetes. The count of this clone is one. The antigen remains undetermined. Sorted CD4+ subsets: naive, central memory, regulatory, stem cell-like memory (CD45RO/CCR7/CD25/CD127/CD95/CD27 panel). Sorting produced populations that all topped 98% purity. The authors reverse transcribed all of the isolated RNA, so sequencing captured expressed TCRB transcripts. Assay: immunoSEQ multiplex PCR; the TCRdb copy retains only in-frame clones and omits some. The profile shows approximately 30,000 clones, approximately 65% of them singletons. Whole-study results and caveats: It was not settled here whether HLA type affects TCRB rearrangement. Among patients with Type 1 diabetes, TCRB CDR3s were moderately but significantly shorter in every one of the four CD4+ subsets.

Sample: Tregs from blood. The sequence came from a woman in her 30s with type 1 diabetes.

The CDR3 is CASSPRDRSIRRAYEQYF. CDR3 DNA sequence: TGTGCCAGCTCACCACGGGACAGGTCAATACGACGAGCCTACGAGCAGTACTTC. This rearrangement joins TRBV18 to TRBJ2-7, with 8 bases fitting TRBD1. Unmatched junction bases numbered 13, after V lost 1 base and J lost 2 bases. Germline loops: CDR1 KGHSH, CDR2 LQKENI. The CDR3 is 18 amino acids.